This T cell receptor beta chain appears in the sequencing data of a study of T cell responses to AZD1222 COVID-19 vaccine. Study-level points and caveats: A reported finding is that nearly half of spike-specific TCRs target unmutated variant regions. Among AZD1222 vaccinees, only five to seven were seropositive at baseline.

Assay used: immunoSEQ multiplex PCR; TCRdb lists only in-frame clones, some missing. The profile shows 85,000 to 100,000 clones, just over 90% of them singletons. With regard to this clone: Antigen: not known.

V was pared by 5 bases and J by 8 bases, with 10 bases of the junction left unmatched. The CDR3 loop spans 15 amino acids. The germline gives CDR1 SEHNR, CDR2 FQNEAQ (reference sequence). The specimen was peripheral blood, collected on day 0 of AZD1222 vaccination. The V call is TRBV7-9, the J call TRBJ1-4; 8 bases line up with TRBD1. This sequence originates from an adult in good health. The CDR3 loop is CASSPETGAREKLFF. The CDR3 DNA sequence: TGTGCCAGCAGCCCAGAGACAGGGGCCCGGGAAAAACTGTTTTTT.